These 21 T cell receptor beta chains were sequenced from one sample in a study of T cells in localized non-small cell lung cancer (dated by TCRdb to 2019 to 2021). Library generation was performed with the immunoSEQ multiplex PCR assay. The source is immuneACCESS, and TCRdb retained only in-frame sequences with V and J called. Part of the clones is not carried over; for the studies checked, unresolved V genes explain less than half of this, and the remainder is unexplained. The sample table contains about 24,000 clones; only one count was recorded for 88% of them. 6.1% of the sample is in the top ten clones. Sample: PBMCs, taken before any cancer treatment. The receptors stem from a man aged 40-75 years with stage II lung adenocarcinoma.

V usage is TRBV19 and J usage is TRBJ1-1; D unresolved. The V end was cut by 4 bases, the J end by 8 bases, with 17 bases between. CDR3 size: 14 residues. Germline V gene sequence: CDR1 LNHDA, CDR2 SQIVND (reference sequence). The chain's CDR3 is CASSKDEGRTEAFF. The CDR3 DNA is TGTGCCAGTAGTAAAGATGAAGGGAGGACGGAAGCTTTCTTT.

The chain combines TRBV19 with TRBJ2-1; 15 bases are shared with TRBD2. CDR3 length: 17 amino acids. V shed 5 bases, J shed 7 bases, and the junction held 9 bases outside the gene matches. Germline V gene sequence: CDR1 LNHDA, CDR2 SQIVND (reference sequence). The CDR3 DNA reads TGTGCCAGTAGTTCGGGACTAGCGGGAGGCAGTAGAAATGAGCAGTTCTTC. Translating gives CASSSGLAGGSRNEQFF.

The chain uses TRBV6-5 and TRBJ2-5; TRBD1 matches at 8 bases. V was clipped by 0 bases and J by 2 bases; unmatched bases: 5. The germline CDR1 and CDR2 sequences are MNHEY and SVGAGI. The CDR3 is made up of 16 amino acids. The CDR3 protein is CASSYSYRQGQETQYF. CDR3 coding DNA: TGTGCCAGCAGTTACTCATATCGACAGGGGCAAGAGACCCAGTACTTC.

The chain combines TRBV18 with TRBJ2-1; 9 bases fit TRBD2. The CDR3 sequence is 15 residues long. V lost 0 bases, J lost 4 bases, and 1 base stayed unmatched. Germline V gene data show CDR1 as KGHSH and CDR2 as LQKENI. The chain's CDR3 is CASSPPAGGYNEQFF. The DNA of the CDR3 is TGTGCCAGCTCACCACCAGCGGGGGGTTACAATGAGCAGTTCTTC.

The V and J genes are TRBV27 and TRBJ1-5; a possible D gene is TRBD1 (5 bases). The germline V gene has CDR1 MNHEY and CDR2 SMNVEV (reference sequence). Deletions cut 7 bases from V and 9 bases from J, with 16 bases between. The CDR3 is 13 amino acids. CDR3 residues: CASKARGGGPQHF. CDR3 DNA: TGTGCCAGCAAGGCAAGGGGTGGAGGGCCCCAGCATTTT.

This clone has just one count. The V and J genes are TRBV5-1 and TRBJ2-2; 8 nucleotides agree with TRBD1. CDR3 length: 16 amino acids. J lost 4 bases, V lost 1 base, and 6 bases had no gene match. Per the germline V gene, CDR1 is SGHRS and CDR2 is YFSETQ. CDR3 sequence reads: CASSLSAGGSTGELFF. In DNA, the CDR3 is TGCGCCAGCAGCTTGAGCGCAGGGGGCAGCACCGGGGAGCTGTTTTTT.

The V call is TRBV7-9, the J call TRBJ2-3; a weak D match, TRBD1 (6 bases). CDR1 is SEHNR and CDR2 is FQNEAQ in the germline V gene (reference sequence). The CDR3 has 14 residues. Trimming took 7 bases from V and 0 from J, leaving 11 bases between them. The CDR3 DNA sequence: TGTGCCAGCAACCCAGGGGCTAGCACAGATACGCAGTATTTT. It is translated as CASNPGASTDTQYF.

The rearrangement uses TRBV6-5 and TRBJ2-7; D may be TRBD1 (5 bases). V lost 9 bases to trimming and J lost 0 bases, with 9 bases between them. The CDR3 spans 12 residues. The germline gives CDR1 MNHEY, CDR2 SVGAGI. Here the CDR3 reads CASLDSSYEQYF. For the CDR3, the DNA is TGTGCCAGTCTTGACAGCTCCTACGAGCAGTACTTC.

This chain joins TRBV5-1 and TRBJ1-1, with D possibly being TRBD1 (5 bases). V lost 4 bases to trimming and J lost 4 bases, with 17 bases between them. This CDR3 region has 15 residues. Germline CDR1 is SGHRS and CDR2 is YFSETQ. CDR3 region: CASSPAGVRGTEAFF. In nucleotides, the CDR3 is TGCGCCAGCAGCCCGGCGGGGGTAAGAGGCACTGAAGCTTTCTTT.

V is TRBV5-6 and J is TRBJ2-7, with 7 bases fitting TRBD1. The CDR3 contains 16 residues. V lost 3 bases and J lost 2; bases outside the gene matches: 11. Germline CDR1 and CDR2: SGHDT and YYEEEE. The CDR3 sequence: CASSSSTGVEPYEQYF. The DNA for the CDR3 is TGTGCCAGCAGCTCGAGTACAGGGGTGGAGCCCTACGAGCAGTACTTC. The full variable domain, in which reference TRBV5-6 and TRBJ2-7 provide the parts outside the CDR3, is DAGVTQSPTHLIKTRGQQVTLRCSPKSGHDTVSWYQQALGQGPQFIFQYYEEEERQRGNFPDRFSGHQFPNYSSELNVNALLLGDSALYLCASSSSTGVEPYEQYFGPGTRLTVT.

The chain uses TRBV25-1 and TRBJ2-7; the D is unclear. Trimming stripped 3 bases from V and 4 bases from J, with 4 bases between. Germline lookup yields CDR1 MGHDK and CDR2 SYGVNS. CDR3 length: 11 amino acids. The CDR3 bases are TGTGCCAGCAGTGAGGGGTACGAGCAGTACTTC. Residues: CASSEGYEQYF.

This chain joins TRBV30 and TRBJ2-5, with a weak D call TRBD2 (5 bases). V lost 2 bases and J 2 bases, leaving 15 bases between the germline ends. Germline CDR1 is GTSNPN and CDR2 is SVGIG (reference sequence). The CDR3 consists of 15 residues. CDR3 protein: CAWSLGLQGQETQYF. In DNA form, the CDR3 reads TGTGCCTGGAGTTTAGGACTCCAAGGGCAAGAGACCCAGTACTTC.

V is TRBV6-1 and J is TRBJ2-3; D uncertain. Germline V CDR1 and CDR2: MNHNS, SASEGT. CDR3 length: 13 amino acids. V gave up 0 bases and J gave up 5 bases, with 6 bases separating them. The CDR3 sequence: CASSEALKDTQYF. CDR3 DNA sequence: TGTGCCAGCAGTGAAGCGCTTAAAGATACGCAGTATTTT.

This chain connects TRBV7-3 to TRBJ2-2; TRBD2 aligns across 9 bases. The CDR3 extends over 18 amino acids. The ends lost 4 bases at V and 7 bases at J; junction bases unmatched: 16. Germline CDR1 reads SGHTA; CDR2 reads FQGTGA. The CDR3 DNA is TGTGCCAGCAGCTCCTCCCGAGGGCGGGGGGGCGCTGACGGGGAGCTGTTTTTT. Its protein product is CASSSSRGRGGADGELFF.

V usage is TRBV4-2 and J usage is TRBJ2-7, with D perhaps being TRBD1 or TRBD2 (5 bases each). Trimming pared 0 bases from V and 9 bases from J, leaving 12 bases between. This CDR3 region has 13 residues. Germline CDR1 LGHNA, CDR2 YNFKEQ. CDR3 in amino acids: CASSQDLGRAQYF. Written as DNA, the CDR3 is TGTGCCAGCAGCCAAGATCTGGGGCGGGCGCAGTACTTC.

The V call is TRBV4-1, the J call TRBJ2-1; 9 nucleotides match TRBD2. This CDR3 has 16 residues. Germline CDR1 reads MGHRA; CDR2 reads YSYEKL. After removal of 4 bases from V and 3 bases from J, the junction contained 7 bases not matched to a gene. The CDR3 reads CASSRIAGVNYNEQFF. CDR3 in DNA: TGCGCCAGCAGCCGGATAGCGGGAGTGAACTACAATGAGCAGTTCTTC.

J is TRBJ1-5 and V is TRBV7-9, with TRBD1 as a possible D gene (5 bases). V was clipped by 4 bases and J by 5 bases, with 12 bases between them. Per the germline V gene, CDR1 is SEHNR and CDR2 is FQNEAQ (reference sequence). The CDR3 is 14 residues long. The CDR3 here is CASSSRGRDQPQHF. The CDR3 DNA is TGTGCCAGCAGCTCCCGGGGCAGGGATCAGCCCCAGCATTTT.

The genes are TRBV19 and TRBJ2-2, with D possibly matching TRBD1 (7 bases). Germline V gene lookup returns CDR1 LNHDA and CDR2 SQIVND (reference sequence). Trimming removed 6 bases at V and 3 bases at J, with 11 bases between. The CDR3 contains 14 residues. CDR3 residues: CASRGGQHTGELFF. The CDR3 region has the DNA TGTGCCAGTAGGGGGGGACAGCACACCGGGGAGCTGTTTTTT.

V and J are TRBV6-6 and TRBJ1-6; D is possibly TRBD1 (5 bases). The V end was cut by 9 bases, the J end by 7 bases, with 13 bases between. This CDR3 spans 13 amino acids. Germline V lookup: CDR1 MNHNY, CDR2 SVGAGI (reference sequence). CDR3: CASSDKRNSPLHF. CDR3 in DNA: TGTGCCAGTTCGGACAAGCGGAATTCACCCCTCCACTTT.

The rearrangement joins TRBV7-2 to TRBJ2-2, with D possibly being TRBD2 (6 bases). CDR1 is SGHTA, CDR2 FQGNSA, per germline. This CDR3 has 14 residues. Between the trimmed V and J ends, which lost 3 bases and 5 bases, there was a span of 10 bases. The CDR3 protein is CASSLAGPTGELFF. The CDR3 coding sequence is TGTGCCAGCAGCTTGGCGGGACCGACCGGGGAGCTGTTTTTT.

This clone was seen a single time. The chain has TRBV19 and TRBJ2-2; 9 bases map to TRBD2. This CDR3 is 14 amino acids long. After removal of 6 bases from V and 3 bases from J, the junction contained 2 bases not matched to a gene. From germline, CDR1 is LNHDA and CDR2 SQIVND (reference sequence). The CDR3 region is CASRVAGDTGELFF. The CDR3 DNA is TGTGCCAGTAGGGTAGCGGGAGACACCGGGGAGCTGTTTTTT.